Below, 8 T cell receptor beta chains from the same sample are listed, as sequenced in a study of blood T cell repertoires in COVID-19. This table comes from immunoSEQ multiplex PCR, and its TCRdb copy is limited to in-frame clones, with some not included. The sample includes more than 150,000 clones, around 90% seen only once; the top ten take approximately 3%. Sequencing was carried out using peripheral blood. Receptors originate from a man in his sixties with acute or convalescent COVID-19.

The chain uses TRBV6-5 and TRBJ1-6, with TRBD1 as a possible D gene (5 bases). Deletions cut 4 bases from V and 8 bases from J, with 18 bases between. This CDR3 contains 16 residues. CDR1 and CDR2 (germline): MNHEY, SVGAGI. CDR3 residues: CASSSSGGARDSPLHF. The CDR3 nucleotides read TGTGCCAGCAGTTCCTCGGGGGGTGCAAGGGATTCACCCCTCCACTTT.

The J gene is TRBJ1-2, the V gene TRBV6-5; 7 nucleotides line up with TRBD1. CDR3 length equals 13 residues. CDR1 and CDR2 from the germline V gene are MNHEY and SVGAGI. V dropped 6 bases and J dropped 6; count of bases not matched to a gene: 7. CDR3: CASRNRDSNGYTF. The CDR3 region has the DNA TGTGCCAGCAGGAACCGGGACAGTAATGGCTACACCTTC.

V gene TRBV12-5 combines with J gene TRBJ1-5; 9 bases are shared with TRBD1. V shed 4 bases, J shed 8 bases, and the junction held 12 bases outside the gene matches. The CDR3 has 16 amino acids. Germline values: CDR1 LGHNT, CDR2 FRNRAP. For the CDR3, the DNA is TGTGCTAGTGGTTGGGGACAGGGCGTTAGATTGGAGCCCCAGCATTTT. Its translation: CASGWGQGVRLEPQHF.

The J gene is TRBJ1-1, the V gene TRBV19, with TRBD1 as a possible D gene (5 bases). The germline CDR1 and CDR2 sequences are LNHDA and SQIVND (reference sequence). This CDR3 spans 12 amino acids. The V end was cut by 5 bases, the J end by 5 bases, with 9 bases between. The CDR3 loop is CASSSGYTEAFF. The CDR3 bases are TGTGCCAGTAGTTCAGGGTATACTGAAGCTTTCTTT.

J is TRBJ1-1 and V is TRBV7-3; 10 bases map to TRBD1. The CDR3 spans 15 residues. CDR1 is SGHTA, CDR2 FQGTGA, per germline. Losses at the gene ends were 5 bases for V and 3 bases for J; bases not matched to a gene: 6. In DNA, the CDR3 is TGTGCCAGCAGCGCGACAGGGGGCTTGTACACTGAAGCTTTCTTT. Protein product: CASSATGGLYTEAFF. The whole variable domain, remainder taken from reference TRBV7-3 and TRBJ1-1, is GAGVSQTPSNKVTEKGKYVELRCDPISGHTALYWYRQSLGQGPEFLIYFQGTGAADDSGLPNDRFFAVRPEGSVSTLKIQRTERGDSAVYLCASSATGGLYTEAFFGQGTRLTVV.

The genes are TRBV18 and TRBJ1-6; D is possibly TRBD1 (6 bases). CDR1 and CDR2 (germline): KGHSH, LQKENI. The V gene lost 3 bases and the J gene lost 10 bases, with 10 bases spanning the gap. CDR3 size: 13 residues. The CDR3 DNA reads TGTGCCAGCTCACCTAACACAGGGTCACCCCTCCACTTT. It translates to CASSPNTGSPLHF. The complete variable domain, with remaining parts taken from reference TRBV18 and TRBJ1-6, reads NAGVMQNPRHLVRRRGQEARLRCSPMKGHSHVYWYRQLPEEGLKFMVYLQKENIIDESGMPKERFSAEFPKEGPSILRIQQVVRGDSAAYFCASSPNTGSPLHFGNGTRLTVT.

V usage is TRBV24-1 and J usage is TRBJ1-2; 7 bases line up with TRBD1. The V and J ends lost 5 bases and 7 bases, in that order; junction bases with no gene match: 6. There are 13 residues in the CDR3. In germline, CDR1 is KGHDR, CDR2 SFDVKD. In nucleotides, the CDR3 is TGTGCCACCAGTGCCGAAGGGGGCCTTGGCTACACCTTC. Its translation is CATSAEGGLGYTF.

For the CDR3, the DNA is TGTGCCAGCAGCGCCCGACAGGGGACTTCACCCCTCCACTTT. Its protein product is CASSARQGTSPLHF. The V gene is TRBV11-2, the J gene TRBJ1-6; 8 bases align to TRBD1. Germline values: CDR1 SGHAT, CDR2 FQNNGV. The J segment lost 9 bases and the V segment lost 5 bases, leaving 6 bases of the junction unmatched. This CDR3 has 14 amino acids. The whole variable domain, filled in from reference TRBV11-2 and TRBJ1-6, reads EAGVAQSPRYKIIEKRQSVAFWCNPISGHATLYWYQQILGQGPKLLIQFQNNGVVDDSQLPKDRFSAERLKGVDSTLKIQPAKLEDSAVYLCASSARQGTSPLHFGNGTRLTVT.